The rows below give T cell receptor beta chains drawn from one sample of a study of beta chain features in type 1 diabetes. TCRdb's copy holds only in-frame clones and misses some; the assay was immunoSEQ multiplex PCR. Of 600,000 to 750,000 clones listed, approximately 13% are singletons. Sequencing was done on a sample of naive CD4+ T cells from blood. The receptors derive from a man aged 25-45 years with type 1 diabetes. CDR3s include the opening cysteine and the closing phenylalanine or tryptophan. A D gene is named only where the DNA matches it firmly. Some rows have no size entry. The others give once, few or many, or a class for an expanded clone.

j_call: TRBJ2-2
clone_size: few
v_call: TRBV11-2
d_call: -
cdr3_aa: CASSLDRETGELFF
cdr3_nt: TGTGCCAGCAGCTTAGACAGGGAAACCGGGGAGCTGTTTTTT

j_call: TRBJ2-7
clone_size: -
v_call: TRBV14
d_call: TRBD1
cdr3_aa: CASSIRTGSYEQYF
cdr3_nt: TGTGCCAGCAGCATTAGGACAGGCTCCTACGAGCAGTACTTC

j_call: TRBJ1-1
clone_size: -
v_call: TRBV7-3
d_call: -
cdr3_aa: CASSLHRANTEAFF
cdr3_nt: TGTGCCAGCAGCTTACACAGGGCTAACACTGAAGCTTTCTTT

j_call: TRBJ2-5
clone_size: -
v_call: TRBV7-2
d_call: -
cdr3_aa: CASSVQGTETQYF
cdr3_nt: TGTGCCAGCAGCGTACAGGGTACGGAGACCCAGTACTTC

j_call: TRBJ1-5
clone_size: few
v_call: TRBV9
d_call: -
cdr3_aa: CASSVDPGIDQPQHF
cdr3_nt: TGTGCCAGCAGCGTAGATCCAGGAATCGATCAGCCCCAGCATTTT

j_call: TRBJ2-5
clone_size: -
v_call: TRBV29-1
d_call: TRBD1
cdr3_aa: CSVDGTEGQTQYF
cdr3_nt: TGCAGCGTCGACGGGACAGAAGGGCAGACCCAGTACTTC

j_call: TRBJ2-7
clone_size: -
v_call: TRBV7-9
d_call: -
cdr3_aa: CASSLATSGEQYF
cdr3_nt: TGTGCCAGCAGCTTAGCTACATCAGGGGAGCAGTACTTC

j_call: TRBJ2-4
clone_size: few
v_call: TRBV28
d_call: TRBD1
cdr3_aa: CASSLLGTGDQGIQYF
cdr3_nt: TGTGCCAGCAGTTTATTAGGGACAGGAGACCAAGGCATTCAGTACTTC

j_call: TRBJ1-2
clone_size: -
v_call: TRBV6-5
d_call: -
cdr3_aa: CASSYSSPPRSFTF
cdr3_nt: TGTGCCAGCAGTTACTCGTCACCCCCCAGAAGTTTCACCTTC

j_call: TRBJ2-7
clone_size: few
v_call: TRBV10-3
d_call: -
cdr3_aa: CAISEAAGRYEQYF
cdr3_nt: TGTGCCATCAGTGAGGCGGCAGGGAGGTACGAGCAGTACTTC

j_call: TRBJ1-5
clone_size: few
v_call: TRBV4-1
d_call: -
cdr3_aa: CASSQQGNQPQHF
cdr3_nt: TGCGCCAGCAGCCAACAGGGGAATCAGCCCCAGCATTTT

j_call: TRBJ1-4
clone_size: few
v_call: TRBV10-3
d_call: TRBD1
cdr3_aa: CAISVQGGSDEKLFF
cdr3_nt: TGTGCCATCAGTGTTCAGGGGGGCTCTGATGAAAAACTGTTTTTT

j_call: TRBJ2-5
clone_size: few
v_call: TRBV5-1
d_call: -
cdr3_aa: CASSFRVGAQETQYF
cdr3_nt: TGCGCCAGCAGCTTTCGTGTAGGGGCTCAAGAGACCCAGTACTTC

j_call: TRBJ2-4
clone_size: few
v_call: TRBV25-1
d_call: TRBD1
cdr3_aa: CASSEPGGRDIQYF
cdr3_nt: TGTGCCAGCAGTGAGCCAGGGGGTCGCGACATTCAGTACTTC

j_call: TRBJ2-1
clone_size: few
v_call: TRBV29-1
d_call: TRBD1
cdr3_aa: CSVIAGLQGSSYNEQFF
cdr3_nt: TGCAGCGTTATTGCGGGCCTACAGGGGAGCTCCTACAATGAGCAGTTCTTC

j_call: TRBJ2-1
clone_size: few
v_call: TRBV7-2
d_call: -
cdr3_aa: CASSPSSYNEQFF
cdr3_nt: TGTGCCAGCAGCCCTAGCTCCTACAATGAGCAGTTCTTC

j_call: TRBJ1-6
clone_size: -
v_call: TRBV4-1
d_call: -
cdr3_aa: CASSPGPVSPLHF
cdr3_nt: TGCGCCAGCAGCCCCGGGCCAGTCTCACCCCTCCACTTT